There are many counts of the clone carrying this T cell receptor beta chain. Its antigen is not known. Using a J-beta primer mix together with a sample-barcoded 5' primer, a second PCR was run for about 7 to 12 cycles. Every molecule of cDNA carried a tag from a template-switch adaptor with 12 random nucleotides. TCRdb re-derived calls from the 5' RACE reads in MiXCR, one entry per CDR3 protein. The top ten hold approximately 14% of the sample, which has 550,000 to 650,000 distinct CDR3 sequences, about 30% seen once. The data were obtained in a study of blood T cells in healthy people across ages. Findings and limits, study-wide: The CMV status of each donor remained undetermined, and this could have confounded shifts in expanded clonotypes.

The trim removed 2 bases at V and 6 bases at J, leaving 4 bases unmatched. This CDR3 comprises 15 residues. Germline-derived CDR1 and CDR2 are MDHEN and SYDVKM. The chain links TRBV28 to TRBJ2-1; 10 bases are shared with TRBD2. Sequenced: blood. The source of this sequence is a woman over 75 in good health. The CDR3 spells CASSLSLAGVNEQFF. The CDR3 nucleotides read TGTGCCAGCAGTTTAAGCCTAGCGGGGGTCAATGAGCAGTTCTTC. The variable domain in full, with the rest retrieved from reference TRBV28 and TRBJ2-1, is DVKVTQSSRYLVKRTGEKVFLECVQDMDHENMFWYRQDPGLGLRLIYFSYDVKMKEKGDIPEGYSVSREKKERFSLILESASTNQTSMYLCASSLSLAGVNEQFFGPGTRLTVL.